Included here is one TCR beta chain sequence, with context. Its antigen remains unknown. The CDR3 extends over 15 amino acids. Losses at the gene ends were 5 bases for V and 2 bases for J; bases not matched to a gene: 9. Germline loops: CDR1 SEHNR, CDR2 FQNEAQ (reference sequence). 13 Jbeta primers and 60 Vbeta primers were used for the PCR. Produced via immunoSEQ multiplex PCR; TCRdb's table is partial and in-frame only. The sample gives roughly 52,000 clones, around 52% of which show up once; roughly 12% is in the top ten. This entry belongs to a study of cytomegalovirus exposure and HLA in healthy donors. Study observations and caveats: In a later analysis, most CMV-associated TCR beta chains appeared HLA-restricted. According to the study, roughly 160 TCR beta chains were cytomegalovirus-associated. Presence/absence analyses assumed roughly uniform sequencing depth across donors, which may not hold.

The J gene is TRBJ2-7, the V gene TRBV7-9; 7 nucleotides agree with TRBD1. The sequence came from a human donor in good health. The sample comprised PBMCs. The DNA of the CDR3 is TGTGCCAGCAGCCCGTGGACAGGTCAGGCCTACGAGCAGTACTTC. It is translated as CASSPWTGQAYEQYF.